Reported below is one T cell receptor (beta chain). TCRdb's copy holds only in-frame clones and misses some; the assay was immunoSEQ multiplex PCR. The profile shows 25,000 to 30,000 clones, about 75% of them singletons. The V gene end was trimmed by 3 bases and the J gene end by 7 bases; junction bases not matched to a gene: 13. The CDR3 has 16 residues. Germline CDR1 LNHDA, CDR2 SQIVND (reference sequence). These data belong to a study of regulatory dendritic cells for organ transplantation. This clonotype originated in a human donor in good health. The material sequenced was memory CD4+ T cells from blood. Noted subset: CD45RO+ memory T cells. V and J are TRBV19 and TRBJ1-2, with 8 bases fitting TRBD1. The DNA of the CDR3 is TGTGCCAGTAGTATTCCGGGACAGGTTTACCTAGGTGGCTACACCTTC. This encodes CASSIPGQVYLGGYTF.